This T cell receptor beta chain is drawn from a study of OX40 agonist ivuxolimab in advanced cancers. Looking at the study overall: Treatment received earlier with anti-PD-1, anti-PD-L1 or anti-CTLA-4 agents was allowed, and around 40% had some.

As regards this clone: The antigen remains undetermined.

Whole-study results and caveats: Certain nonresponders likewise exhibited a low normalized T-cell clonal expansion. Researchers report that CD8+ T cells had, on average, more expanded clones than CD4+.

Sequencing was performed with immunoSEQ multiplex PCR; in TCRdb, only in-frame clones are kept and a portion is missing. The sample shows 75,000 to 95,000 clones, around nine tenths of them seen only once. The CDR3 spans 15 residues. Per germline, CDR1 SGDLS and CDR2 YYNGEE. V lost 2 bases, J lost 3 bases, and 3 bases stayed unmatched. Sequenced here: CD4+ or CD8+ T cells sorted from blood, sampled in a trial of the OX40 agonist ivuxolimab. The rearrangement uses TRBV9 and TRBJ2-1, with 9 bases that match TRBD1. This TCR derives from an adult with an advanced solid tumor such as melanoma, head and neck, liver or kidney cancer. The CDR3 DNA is TGTGCCAGCAGCGTGCAGGACAGGGGCTACAATGAGCAGTTCTTC. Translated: CASSVQDRGYNEQFF.